Detailed here is one T cell receptor beta chain. The antigen is unknown. The data are from a study of blood T cells in healthy people across ages. It was with a sample-barcoded 5' primer and a J-beta primer mix that a second PCR of roughly 7 to 12 cycles was run. TCRdb processed the 5' RACE reads anew with MiXCR; each CDR3 protein has one entry. This sample has roughly 800,000 distinct CDR3 sequences; roughly 25% occur once, and the top ten carry under 4.5%. Study conclusions and caveats: While age rose, TCR beta diversity per million T cells dropped in a roughly linear way.

This sample was also put to use in a study of T cells of mothers and their children. That study adds: Thymic selection shapes TCR recombination output similarly in related and unrelated pairs.

The specimen was blood. This clonotype was sampled from a boy aged 5 to 17 in good health.

CDR3 nucleotides: TGTGCCAGCAGCCCGACTAGCTATTTCACAGATACGCAGTATTTT. Residues: CASSPTSYFTDTQYF. The gene calls are TRBV12-3 or TRBV12-4 and TRBJ2-3, with TRBD2 matching 7 bases. Germline trimming cut 6 bases from V and 2 bases from J; bases unmatched to any gene: 8. The CDR3 is 15 amino acids.